This T cell receptor beta chain was retrieved from a study of monozygotic twins with inflammatory bowel disease. Every sample had its cDNA made across eight separate reactions. From the 5' RACE reads, TCRdb lists one entry per CDR3 protein and no DNA. Reported are over 200,000 distinct CDR3 sequences; the ten largest clones contain less than 2%. What was sequenced was blood. The sequence derives from a human donor with ulcerative colitis or Crohn's disease, or a healthy co-twin of an affected twin (not recorded which).

CDR3 protein: CASSHDRANTEAFF. The rearrangement joins TRBV5-4 to TRBJ1-1; TCRdb gives TRBD1 as the D gene, but with no DNA this cannot be confirmed. The CDR3 is 14 amino acids. From germline, CDR1 is SGHNT and CDR2 YYREEE (reference sequence).